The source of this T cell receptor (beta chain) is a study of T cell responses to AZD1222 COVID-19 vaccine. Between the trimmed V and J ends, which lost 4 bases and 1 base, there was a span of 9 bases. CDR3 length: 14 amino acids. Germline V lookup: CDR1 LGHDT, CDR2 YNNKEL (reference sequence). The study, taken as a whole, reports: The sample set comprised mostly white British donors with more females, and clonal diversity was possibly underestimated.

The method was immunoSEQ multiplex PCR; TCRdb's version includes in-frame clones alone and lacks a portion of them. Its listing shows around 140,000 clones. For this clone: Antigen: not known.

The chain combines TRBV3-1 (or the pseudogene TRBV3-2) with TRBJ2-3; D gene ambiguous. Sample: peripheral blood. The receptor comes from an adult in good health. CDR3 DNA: TGTGCCAGCAGCCCCCTCGCCCGCACAGATACGCAGTATTTT. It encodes CASSPLARTDTQYF.